The 5 T cell receptor beta chains below all came from one sample that was sequenced in a study of blood T cell repertoires in COVID-19. Method: immunoSEQ multiplex PCR; TCRdb's copy keeps in-frame clones and lacks some. The data contain 85,000 to 110,000 clones, 70% to 90% of them seen just once; the ten biggest clones take up 3.5%. The sample consisted of peripheral blood. Source of these receptors: a human donor in a cohort sampled during active COVID-19.

Only a few counts were recorded for this clone. The chain couples TRBV4-3 to TRBJ1-4; TRBD1 is a possible D gene (5 bases). Deletions cut 1 base from V and 5 bases from J, with 14 bases between. This CDR3 spans 16 amino acids. Germline V gene lookup returns CDR1 LGHNA and CDR2 YSLEER. The CDR3 DNA is TGCGCCAGCAGCCAAGGCCCCTGGGGGGGGAATGAAAAACTGTTTTTT. This translates into CASSQGPWGGNEKLFF.

J is TRBJ1-2 and V is TRBV3-1 (or the pseudogene TRBV3-2), with D unclear. Between the trimmed V and J ends, which lost 1 base and 8 bases, there was a span of 8 bases. The CDR3 sequence is 12 residues long. Germline loops: CDR1 LGHDT, CDR2 YNNKEL (reference sequence). This CDR3 reads CASSQVPQGYTF. For the CDR3, the DNA is TGTGCCAGCAGCCAAGTTCCTCAGGGCTACACCTTC.

The rearrangement uses TRBV29-1 and TRBJ2-7, with 14 nucleotides matching TRBD2. The CDR3 loop spans 17 amino acids. After removal of 1 base from V and 3 bases from J, the junction contained 8 bases not matched to a gene. Germline-derived CDR1 and CDR2 are SQVTM and ANQGSEA. Here the CDR3 DNA reads TGCAGCGTTGAAGGGACTAGCGGGAGGCACTCAAGCTACGAGCAGTACTTC. It translates to CSVEGTSGRHSSYEQYF.

This clone was counted only a few times. The chain has TRBV18 and TRBJ2-3; 11 positions agree with TRBD2. The CDR3 is made up of 16 amino acids. Unmatched junction bases numbered 9, after V lost 6 bases and J lost 4 bases. The germline V gene has CDR1 KGHSH and CDR2 LQKENI. Here the CDR3 reads CASSEVAGGIADTQYF. The CDR3 region has the DNA TGTGCCAGCTCCGAAGTAGCGGGAGGGATCGCAGATACGCAGTATTTT.

This clone was detected only a few times. This chain links TRBV11-2 with TRBJ1-1; TRBD1 is a possible D gene (6 bases). V lost 2 bases to trimming and J lost 1 base, with 8 bases between them. The CDR3 runs 14 residues. Germline V lookup: CDR1 SGHAT, CDR2 FQNNGV. CDR3 region: CASSLLQGNTEAFF. CDR3 coding DNA: TGTGCCAGCAGCTTATTACAGGGGAACACTGAAGCTTTCTTT.